The 18 T cell receptor beta chains below all came from one sample that was sequenced in a study of blood T cells in healthy people across ages. Using a J-beta primer mix together with a sample-barcoded 5' primer, a second PCR was run for roughly 6 to 11 cycles. MiXCR, run by TCRdb on the 5' RACE reads, gives a single entry per CDR3 protein. The data show hundreds of thousands of distinct CDR3 sequences, more than 40% seen once. Material for sequencing was blood. These receptors were collected from an older woman in good health.

The chain links TRBV7-2 to TRBJ2-5, with D tentatively TRBD1 (5 bases). Germline V gene data show CDR1 as SGHTA and CDR2 as FQGNSA. The length of the CDR3 is 14 residues. Trimming left V 6 bases short and J 3 bases short, with 14 bases between. The chain's CDR3 is CASSPITGKETQYF. The CDR3 nucleotides read TGTGCCAGCAGTCCTATTACAGGCAAAGAGACCCAGTACTTC.

J is TRBJ2-1 and V is TRBV9; possible D gene TRBD1, 5 bases. Germline V gives CDR1 SGDLS, CDR2 YYNGEE. This CDR3 spans 16 amino acids. Trimming removed 0 bases from V and 2 bases from J, with 12 bases in between. CDR3 nucleotide sequence: TGTGCCAGCAGCGTAGAGGGGCGAGTAACCTACAATGAGCAGTTCTTC. It translates to CASSVEGRVTYNEQFF. Looking up the rest from reference TRBV9 and TRBJ2-1 gives the full variable domain: DSGVTQTPKHLITATGQRVTLRCSPRSGDLSVYWYQQSLDQGLQFLIQYYNGEERAKGNILERFSAQQFPDLHSELNLSSLELGDSALYFCASSVEGRVTYNEQFFGPGTRLTVL.

The chain joins TRBV5-6 to TRBJ1-6; 9 bases line up with TRBD1. V was pared by 0 bases and J by 9 bases, with 1 base of the junction left unmatched. The germline V gene encodes CDR1 SGHDT and CDR2 YYEEEE. This CDR3 is 14 amino acids long. The CDR3 sequence is CASSLDRGLSPLHF. The CDR3 DNA reads TGTGCCAGCAGCTTGGACAGGGGGCTTTCACCCCTCCACTTT.

This chain joins TRBV20-1 and TRBJ2-2, with D perhaps TRBD2 (5 bases). Germline V gene lookup returns CDR1 DFQATT and CDR2 SNEGSKA (reference sequence). The CDR3 extends over 13 amino acids. V was clipped by 3 bases and J by 6 bases, with 11 bases between them. The CDR3 sequence is CSASRGIAGELFF. The CDR3 nucleotides are TGCAGTGCTAGCCGGGGTATCGCCGGGGAGCTGTTTTTT.

The genes are TRBV6-6 and TRBJ2-7; D is possibly TRBD2 (6 bases). With 0 bases removed from V and 1 base from J, the gap between germline ends came to 10 bases. This CDR3 region has 15 residues. Germline V CDR1 and CDR2: MNHNY, SVGAGI (reference sequence). For the CDR3, the DNA is TGTGCCAGCAGTTACTCAGTGAGCGGGTCCTACGAGCAGTACTTC. The encoded protein is CASSYSVSGSYEQYF.

This clonotype was recorded a few times. This sequence joins TRBV20-1 and TRBJ2-1, with TRBD2 matching over 13 bases. The CDR3 has 14 amino acids. The germline gives CDR1 DFQATT, CDR2 SNEGSKA (reference sequence). V lost 6 bases, J lost 7 bases, and 6 bases stayed unmatched. In DNA form, the CDR3 reads TGCAGTGCCACGACTAGCGGGAGGCAGAATGAGCAGTTCTTC. As protein: CSATTSGRQNEQFF.

The V call is TRBV7-2, the J call TRBJ2-7; D is unresolved. The CDR3 has 17 residues. Germline V gene lookup returns CDR1 SGHTA and CDR2 FQGNSA. Trimming removed 5 bases at V and 3 bases at J, with 23 bases between. CDR3 in amino acids: CASSPGGRPGTFYEQYF. CDR3 DNA sequence: TGTGCCAGCAGCCCAGGCGGACGACCTGGAACCTTCTACGAGCAGTACTTC.

V gene TRBV5-6 combines with J gene TRBJ2-3; 10 nucleotides match TRBD1. Germline lookup yields CDR1 SGHDT and CDR2 YYEEEE. The CDR3 runs 16 residues. With V trimmed by 0 bases and J by 4 bases, 5 bases remained unmatched. The CDR3 sequence is CASSLEGQGVADTQYF. The CDR3 bases are TGTGCCAGCAGCTTGGAAGGACAGGGGGTGGCAGATACGCAGTATTTT.

This clonotype showed up many times. J is TRBJ2-4 and V is TRBV12-3 or TRBV12-4; the D gene could be TRBD1 or TRBD2 (6 bases each). The CDR3 has 16 amino acids. V lost 2 bases and J 2 bases, leaving 13 bases between the germline ends. CDR3 sequence reads: CASSLSGAGSKNIQYF. CDR3 bases: TGTGCCAGCAGTTTATCGGGGGCGGGGTCCAAAAACATTCAGTACTTC.

This chain connects TRBV7-9 to TRBJ1-5, with D unclear. This CDR3 region has 14 residues. The germline V gene has CDR1 SEHNR and CDR2 FQNEAQ (reference sequence). V shed 3 bases and J shed 8 bases, with 14 bases lying between them. CDR3 sequence reads: CASSFLDGGEPQHF. CDR3 coding DNA: TGTGCCAGCAGCTTTTTAGACGGCGGGGAGCCCCAGCATTTT.

V usage is TRBV12-3 or TRBV12-4 and J usage is TRBJ1-6; 7 bases are shared with TRBD1. The CDR3 is 18 amino acids. With 0 bases clipped from V and 0 bases from J, the junction kept 5 bases outside the gene matches. This chain's CDR3 is CASSLAGDSHSYNSPLHF. In nucleotides, the CDR3 is TGTGCCAGCAGTTTAGCGGGGGACAGCCACTCCTATAATTCACCCCTCCACTTT.

This rearrangement joins TRBV20-1 to TRBJ1-5, with D perhaps matching TRBD1 (5 bases). CDR3 length equals 15 residues. The germline V gene has CDR1 DFQATT and CDR2 SNEGSKA (reference sequence). The V and J ends lost 0 bases and 1 base respectively, with 10 bases between them. The CDR3 region is CSARDGGRSNQPQHF. The CDR3, as DNA: TGCAGTGCTAGAGATGGGGGACGGAGCAATCAGCCCCAGCATTTT.

In its sample, this clonotype was seen a few times. V is TRBV4-2 and J is TRBJ1-5; a possible D gene is TRBD1 (5 bases). V was pared by 0 bases and J by 1 base, with 13 bases between. This CDR3 comprises 17 residues. Germline V CDR1 and CDR2: LGHNA, YNFKEQ. The CDR3 loop reads CASSQDSSGTSNQPQHF. CDR3 coding DNA: TGTGCCAGCAGCCAAGATTCCTCGGGGACGAGCAATCAGCCCCAGCATTTT.

The J gene is TRBJ2-5, the V gene TRBV20-1, with 7 nucleotides matching TRBD2. The J call may be mistaken, given a closer DNA end match to TRBJ2-7. The CDR3 loop spans 16 amino acids. Germline-derived CDR1 and CDR2 are DFQATT and SNEGSKA (reference sequence). The CDR3: CSASTLGGRPLNEQYF. CDR3 in DNA: TGCAGTGCTAGCACCCTGGGAGGGAGGCCATTAAACGAGCAGTACTTC.

The genes are TRBV6-5 and TRBJ2-7, with TRBD1 identical over 12 bases. The length of the CDR3 is 16 residues. CDR1 and CDR2 from the germline V gene are MNHEY and SVGAGI. V was clipped by 7 bases and J by 7 bases; unmatched bases: 14. The CDR3 DNA is TGTGCCAGCAAACCGGGACAGGGGGCGACCTACAATGAGCAGTACTTC. Protein: CASKPGQGATYNEQYF.

The chain joins TRBV12-3 or TRBV12-4 to TRBJ2-3; 12 nucleotides align to TRBD2. Germline trimming cut 7 bases from V and 4 bases from J; bases unmatched to any gene: 12. The CDR3 is 17 amino acids. The CDR3 sequence: CASIPGLAGSAPDTQYF. The CDR3 DNA reads TGTGCCAGCATACCGGGACTAGCGGGTTCCGCCCCAGATACGCAGTATTTT.

At least ten counts were recorded for this clonotype. The rearrangement joins TRBV7-9 to TRBJ2-7, with a possible D match to TRBD1 (6 bases). Germline CDR1 is SEHNR and CDR2 is FQNEAQ (reference sequence). Trimming cost V 4 bases and J 1 base, with 8 bases left between them. The CDR3 runs 13 residues. CDR3 DNA: TGTGCCAGCAGCTCAGGACAGTCCTACGAGCAGTACTTC. It encodes CASSSGQSYEQYF.

The genes are TRBV7-8 and TRBJ2-6, with D maybe TRBD1 (6 bases). The CDR3 has 17 residues. Trimming cost V 1 base and J 2 bases, with 12 bases left between them. CDR1 is SGHVS, CDR2 FQNEAQ, per germline. The CDR3 loop is CASSLVWGRTGANVLTF. The CDR3 nucleotides read TGTGCCAGCAGCTTAGTGTGGGGGCGAACTGGGGCCAACGTCCTGACTTTC.